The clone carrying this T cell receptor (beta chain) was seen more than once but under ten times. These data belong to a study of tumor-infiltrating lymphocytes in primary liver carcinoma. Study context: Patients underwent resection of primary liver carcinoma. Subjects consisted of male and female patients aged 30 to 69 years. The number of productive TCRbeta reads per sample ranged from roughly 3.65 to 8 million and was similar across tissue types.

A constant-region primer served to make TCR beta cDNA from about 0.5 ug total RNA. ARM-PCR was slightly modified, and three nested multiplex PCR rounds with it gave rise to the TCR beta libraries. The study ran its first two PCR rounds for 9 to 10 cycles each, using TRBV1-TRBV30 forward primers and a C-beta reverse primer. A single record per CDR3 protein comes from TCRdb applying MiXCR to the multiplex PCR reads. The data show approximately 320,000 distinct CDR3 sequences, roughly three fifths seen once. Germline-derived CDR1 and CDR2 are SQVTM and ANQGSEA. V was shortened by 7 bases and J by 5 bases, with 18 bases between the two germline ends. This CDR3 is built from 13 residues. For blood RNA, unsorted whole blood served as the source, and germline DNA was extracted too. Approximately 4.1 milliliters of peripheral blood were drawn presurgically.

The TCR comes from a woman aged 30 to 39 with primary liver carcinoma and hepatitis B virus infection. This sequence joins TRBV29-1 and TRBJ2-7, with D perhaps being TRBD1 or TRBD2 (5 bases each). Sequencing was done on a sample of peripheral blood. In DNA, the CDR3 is TGCAGCGGCAGGGACCTAGGCTCGAACGAGCAGTACTTC. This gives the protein CSGRDLGSNEQYF.